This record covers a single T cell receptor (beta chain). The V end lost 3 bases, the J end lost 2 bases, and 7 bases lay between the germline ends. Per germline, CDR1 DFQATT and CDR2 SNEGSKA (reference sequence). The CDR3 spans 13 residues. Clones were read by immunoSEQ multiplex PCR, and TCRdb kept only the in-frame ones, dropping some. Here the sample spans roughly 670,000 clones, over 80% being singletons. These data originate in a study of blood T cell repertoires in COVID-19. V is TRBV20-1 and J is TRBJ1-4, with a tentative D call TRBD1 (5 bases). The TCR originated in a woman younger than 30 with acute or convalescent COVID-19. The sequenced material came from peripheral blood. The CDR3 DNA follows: TGCAGTGCTAGTCAGGGCACTAATGAAAAACTGTTTTTT. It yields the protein CSASQGTNEKLFF.